The 9 T cell receptor beta chains given below trace back to one sample, sequenced in a study of beta chain features in type 1 diabetes. Study conclusions and caveats: TCRB CDR3s were moderately but significantly shorter in Type 1 diabetes patients in all four CD4+ subsets.

Every isolated RNA sample was fully reverse transcribed, so sequencing captured expressed TCRB transcripts. This table comes from immunoSEQ multiplex PCR, and its TCRdb copy is limited to in-frame clones, with some not included. The sample has some 350,000 clones, 8.5% to 10% seen once. These receptors are not linked to any known antigen. The sample taken for sequencing was central memory CD4+ T cells from blood. The receptors come from a man aged 25 to 45 with type 1 diabetes.

As DNA, the CDR3 is TGCGCCAGCAGCCAAGATCTGAGAGAGCAGTACTTC. Translation gives CASSQDLREQYF. The chain links TRBV5-1 to TRBJ2-7; D not resolved. Germline loops: CDR1 SGHRS, CDR2 YFSETQ. V was trimmed by 4 bases and J by 7 bases, leaving 12 bases between them. This CDR3 has 12 residues. Looking up the rest from reference TRBV5-1 and TRBJ2-7 gives the full variable domain: KAGVTQTPRYLIKTRGQQVTLSCSPISGHRSVSWYQQTPGQGLQFLFEYFSETQRNKGNFPGRFSGRQFSNSRSEMNVSTLELGDSALYLCASSQDLREQYFGPGTRLTVT.

This clone has just a few counts. J is TRBJ2-1 and V is TRBV7-6; a possible D gene is TRBD1 (5 bases). Looked up from germline, CDR1 is SGHVS and CDR2 is FNYEAQ. V dropped 3 bases and J dropped 4 bases, with 13 bases sitting between them. CDR3 length: 15 residues. The CDR3 region is CASSFTQGLYNEQFF. The DNA for the CDR3 is TGTGCCAGCAGCTTTACGCAGGGCCTTTACAATGAGCAGTTCTTC.

This clone has only a few counts. V gene TRBV5-4 combines with J gene TRBJ2-3, with a possible D match to TRBD2 (6 bases). The CDR3 runs to 14 residues. CDR1 SGHNT and CDR2 YYREEE come from the germline V gene (reference sequence). The V gene lost 4 bases and the J gene lost 5 bases, with 14 bases spanning the gap. The CDR3 DNA is TGTGCCAGCAGCCCCAGACTAGGAGTAGATACGCAGTATTTT. It yields the protein CASSPRLGVDTQYF.

The chain uses TRBV6-6 and TRBJ2-7; D call uncertain. Trimming took 0 bases from V and 0 from J, leaving 12 bases between them. CDR1 and CDR2 from the germline V gene are MNHNY and SVGAGI (reference sequence). This CDR3 has 16 residues. The CDR3 spells CASSYSGRPSSYEQYF. The CDR3 DNA follows: TGTGCCAGCAGTTACTCGGGCAGGCCGAGCTCCTACGAGCAGTACTTC.

This clone was seen a handful of times. The chain is built from TRBV7-2 and TRBJ1-5; weak D call: TRBD1 (5 bases). V was trimmed by 1 base and J by 1 base, leaving 8 bases between them. The germline V gene encodes CDR1 SGHTA and CDR2 FQGNSA. The CDR3 length is 15 residues. For the CDR3, the DNA is TGTGCCAGCAGCTTAGAAAGGGGAAGCAATCAGCCCCAGCATTTT. Protein: CASSLERGSNQPQHF.

The table lists this clone with many counts. The chain couples TRBV2 to TRBJ2-1; D ambiguous. Trimming took 7 bases from V and 5 from J, leaving 12 bases between them. Germline CDR1 and CDR2: SNHLY and FYNNEI. CDR3 length: 13 residues. The CDR3 loop reads CASTPERHNEQFF. The DNA for the CDR3 is TGTGCCAGCACCCCGGAAAGGCACAATGAGCAGTTCTTC.

V is TRBV11-2 and J is TRBJ2-2; the match to TRBD2 covers 8 bases. Germline CDR1 reads SGHAT; CDR2 reads FQNNGV. The CDR3 loop spans 14 amino acids. The CDR3 sequence: CANRGTRRGGELFF. The DNA of the CDR3 is TGTGCTAATCGGGGGACTAGAAGGGGCGGGGAGCTGTTTTTT. Full variable domain (missing parts from reference TRBV11-2 and TRBJ2-2): EAGVAQSPRYKIIEKRQSVAFWCNPISGHATLYWYQQILGQGPKLLIQFQNNGVVDDSQLPKDRFSAERLKGVDSTLKIQPAKLEDSAVYLCANRGTRRGGELFFGEGSRLTVL.

The rearrangement links TRBV9 to TRBJ2-7; no definite D call. V was clipped by 4 bases and J by 2 bases, with 10 bases between them. CDR1 is SGDLS, CDR2 YYNGEE, per germline. The CDR3 has 13 residues. The CDR3 DNA reads TGTGCCAGCAGCTCGGAACCAGCCTACGAGCAGTACTTC. Its protein product is CASSSEPAYEQYF. Variable domain in full (rest from reference TRBV9 and TRBJ2-7): DSGVTQTPKHLITATGQRVTLRCSPRSGDLSVYWYQQSLDQGLQFLIQYYNGEERAKGNILERFSAQQFPDLHSELNLSSLELGDSALYFCASSSEPAYEQYFGPGTRLTVT.

This clone came up a few times. CDR3 DNA sequence: TGTGCCAGCAGCTTGCGGGCAGGGTTGGCAGAGACCCAGTACTTC. Amino acid sequence: CASSLRAGLAETQYF. This chain links TRBV5-5 with TRBJ2-5; maybe TRBD1 (5 bases). The V and J ends lost 1 base and 4 bases respectively, with 14 bases between them. Per germline, CDR1 SGHKS and CDR2 YYEKEE (reference sequence). The CDR3 totals 15 residues.